This T cell receptor beta chain was observed in a study of cytomegalovirus exposure and HLA in healthy donors. Overall study findings and caveats: Presence/absence analyses rested on an assumption that sequencing depth was roughly uniform across donors. Apart from CMV serostatus, no immune exposure information was available. In a later analysis, HLA-associated beta chains showed higher expansion and lower generation probabilities than comparable chains.

Donors in the study were healthy people who gave bone marrow. V shed 3 bases and J shed 0 bases, with 5 bases lying between them. Per the germline V gene, CDR1 is SGHRS and CDR2 is YFSETQ. This CDR3 has 13 amino acids. PCR amplification relied on 60 Vbeta primers (plus 13 Jbeta primers). Clones were read by immunoSEQ multiplex PCR, and TCRdb kept only the in-frame ones, dropping some. The repertoire holds around 150,000 clones, with approximately 80% as singletons. On this clone itself: The antigen remains unidentified.

The rearrangement joins TRBV5-1 to TRBJ2-3; D unclear. The receptor's source is a male donor in good health and CMV-seronegative. What was sequenced was PBMCs. The CDR3 here is CASSYPSTDTQYF. The CDR3 DNA is TGCGCCAGCAGCTATCCTAGCACAGATACGCAGTATTTT. Full variable domain (outside the CDR3, taken from reference TRBV5-1 and TRBJ2-3): KAGVTQTPRYLIKTRGQQVTLSCSPISGHRSVSWYQQTPGQGLQFLFEYFSETQRNKGNFPGRFSGRQFSNSRSEMNVSTLELGDSALYLCASSYPSTDTQYFGPGTRLTVL.